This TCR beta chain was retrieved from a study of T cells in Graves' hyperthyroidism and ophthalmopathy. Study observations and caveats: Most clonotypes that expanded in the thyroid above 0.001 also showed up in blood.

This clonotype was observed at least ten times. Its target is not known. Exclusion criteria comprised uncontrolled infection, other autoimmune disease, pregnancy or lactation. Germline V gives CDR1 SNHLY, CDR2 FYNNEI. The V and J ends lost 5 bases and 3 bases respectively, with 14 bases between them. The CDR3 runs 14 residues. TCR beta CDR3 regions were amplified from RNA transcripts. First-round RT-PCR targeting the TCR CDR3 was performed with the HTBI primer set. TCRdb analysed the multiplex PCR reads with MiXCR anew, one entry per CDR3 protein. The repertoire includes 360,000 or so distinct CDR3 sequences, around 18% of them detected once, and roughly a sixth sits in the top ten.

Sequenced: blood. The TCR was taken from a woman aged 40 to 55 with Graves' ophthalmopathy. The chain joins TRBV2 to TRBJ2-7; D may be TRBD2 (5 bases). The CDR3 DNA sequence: TGTGCCAGCAGTAAGGGTGGCGGGTTCTACGAGCAGTACTTC. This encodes CASSKGGGFYEQYF.